This TCR beta chain was observed in a study of blood T cell repertoires in COVID-19 (TCRdb year 2020). About the full investigation: Samples covering the acute and convalescent phases of COVID-19 were provided by collaborators in the United States, Italy and Spain. Deeply sampled blood TCRbeta repertoires from subjects exposed to, actively infected with, or recovered from COVID-19 were included in the dataset. The material from the prospective study consisted of cDNA or gDNA derived from T cells, B-cell-depleted T cells, or PBMCs. The repertoires were released in a freely available public database intended as a resource for research on the immune response to SARS-CoV-2. Where available, HLA class I and class II types were taken from metadata supplied by the sample provider and were not determined by assay-based typing. The samples were drawn from two sources: the first 160 participants of the ongoing ImmuneRACE study, and fewer than 1,500 subjects contributed by 6 global collaborators. Sample metadata almost always included a de-identified subject ID, COVID-19 status, age in years and sex. Results the study describes overall, beyond this receptor: The quantity of clinical and demographic metadata differed by source and by participant and was supplied without curation.

The immunoSEQ Assay, a bias-controlled multiplex PCR, was used to amplify TCRbeta CDR3 regions from genomic DNA. The study's own analysis went as follows. Within the assay, amplification of reference gene primers was used to estimate how many nucleated cells each sample contained. To quantify the absolute abundance of each unique TCRbeta CDR3 rearrangement, sequence reads were collapsed and filtered. For each sample, productive Simpson clonality was calculated as the square root of Simpson's diversity index across productive rearrangements. Not all clones reach the TCRdb copy of this immuneACCESS table, which keeps in-frame sequences only. Checked studies attribute under half of the gap to unresolved V genes and leave the rest unexplained. V and J calls and clone size are as listed in that table; D and trimming were resolved from the DNA. Here the sample has some 270,000 clones; 70% to 90% occur a single time. Around 6.3% of the sample comes from the top ten.

Enrolling through a virtual design, the prospective study's participants ranged in age from roughly 18 to 95 years and lived across roughly 24 United States geographic areas. Cohort assignment in the prospective study relied on participant-reported clinical history from a screening survey and a study questionnaire. Exposed participants had been in contact with someone with a PCR-confirmed or clinician-diagnosed COVID-19 case within 2 weeks of study entry. Mobile phlebotomists in the prospective study collected whole blood, serum and a nasopharyngeal or oropharyngeal swab from every participant. Participants in the prospective study had the option to provide additional blood draws and questionnaires over an approximately 2-month period. Before DNA extraction, prospective study blood samples were shipped either frozen or at room temperature. Comments on this clone: There is no known antigen for this receptor. It has no much larger one-base neighbor in the sample; base qualities were not kept.

V lost 0 bases and J lost 4 bases; the stretch between them is 10 bases long. The germline V gene specifies SQVTM as CDR1 and ANQGSEA as CDR2. The CDR3 spans 13 residues, from the cysteine through the phenylalanine. The retained sequence is limited to the CDR3, 39 bases, with the frame set at the first base. This sequence uses TRBV29-1 and TRBJ2-7, and TRBD1 may be the D gene, going by 5 matching bases. The source of this sequence is a woman in her forties or fifties who had been exposed to COVID-19. The sample taken for sequencing was PBMCs or T cells enriched from blood (not recorded which). The CDR3 protein: CSVEDFKGYEQYF. The nucleotide sequence is TGCAGCGTTGAAGATTTTAAGGGGTACGAGCAGTACTTC.